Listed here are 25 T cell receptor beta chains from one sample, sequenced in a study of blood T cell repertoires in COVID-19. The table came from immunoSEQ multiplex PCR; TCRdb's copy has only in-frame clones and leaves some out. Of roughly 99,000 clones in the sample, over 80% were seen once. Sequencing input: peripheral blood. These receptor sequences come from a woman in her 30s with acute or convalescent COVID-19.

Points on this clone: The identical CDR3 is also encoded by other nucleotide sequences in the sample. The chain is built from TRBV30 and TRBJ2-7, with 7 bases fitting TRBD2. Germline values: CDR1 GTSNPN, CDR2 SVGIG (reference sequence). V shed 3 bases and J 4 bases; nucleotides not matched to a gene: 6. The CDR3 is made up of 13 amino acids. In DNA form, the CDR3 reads TGTGCCTGGAGGGTGGGGGGGTCTTACGAGCAGTACTTC. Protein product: CAWRVGGSYEQYF. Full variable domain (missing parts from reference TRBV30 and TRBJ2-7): SQTIHQWPATLVQPVGSPLSLECTVEGTSNPNLYWYRQAAGRGLQLLFYSVGIGQISSEVPQNLSASRPQDRQFILSSKKLLLSDSGFYLCAWRVGGSYEQYFGPGTRLTVT.

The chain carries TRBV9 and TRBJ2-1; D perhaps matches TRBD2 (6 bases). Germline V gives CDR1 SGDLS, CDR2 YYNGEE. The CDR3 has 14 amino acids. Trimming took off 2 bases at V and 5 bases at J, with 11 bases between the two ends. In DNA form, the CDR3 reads TGTGCCAGCAGCGTTAGCGGCCTAAACAATGAGCAGTTCTTC. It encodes CASSVSGLNNEQFF. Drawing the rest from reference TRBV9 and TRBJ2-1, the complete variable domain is DSGVTQTPKHLITATGQRVTLRCSPRSGDLSVYWYQQSLDQGLQFLIQYYNGEERAKGNILERFSAQQFPDLHSELNLSSLELGDSALYFCASSVSGLNNEQFFGPGTRLTVL.

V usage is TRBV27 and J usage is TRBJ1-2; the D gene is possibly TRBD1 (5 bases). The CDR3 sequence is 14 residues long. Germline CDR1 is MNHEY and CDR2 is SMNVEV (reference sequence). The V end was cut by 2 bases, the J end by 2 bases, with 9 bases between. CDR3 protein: CASSLRGVNYGYTF. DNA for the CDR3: TGTGCCAGCAGTTTAAGGGGTGTAAACTATGGCTACACCTTC.

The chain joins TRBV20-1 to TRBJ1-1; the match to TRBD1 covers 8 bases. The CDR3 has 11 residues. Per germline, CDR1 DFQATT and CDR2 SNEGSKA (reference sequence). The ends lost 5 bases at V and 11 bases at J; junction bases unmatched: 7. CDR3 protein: CSARQGFEAFF. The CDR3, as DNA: TGCAGTGCTCGACAGGGGTTTGAGGCTTTCTTT.

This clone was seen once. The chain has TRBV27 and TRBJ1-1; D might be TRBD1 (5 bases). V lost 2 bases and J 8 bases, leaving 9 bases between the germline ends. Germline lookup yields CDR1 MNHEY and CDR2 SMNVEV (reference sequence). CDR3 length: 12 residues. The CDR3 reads CASSLLTGEAFF. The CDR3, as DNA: TGTGCCAGCAGTTTACTCACAGGCGAAGCTTTCTTT.

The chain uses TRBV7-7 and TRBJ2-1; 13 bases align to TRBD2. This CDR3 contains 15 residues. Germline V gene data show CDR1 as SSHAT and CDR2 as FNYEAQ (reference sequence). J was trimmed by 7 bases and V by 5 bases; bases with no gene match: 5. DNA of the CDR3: TGTGCCAGCAGCGTCGGACTAGCGGGGGTTAATGAGCAGTTCTTC. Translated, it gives CASSVGLAGVNEQFF.

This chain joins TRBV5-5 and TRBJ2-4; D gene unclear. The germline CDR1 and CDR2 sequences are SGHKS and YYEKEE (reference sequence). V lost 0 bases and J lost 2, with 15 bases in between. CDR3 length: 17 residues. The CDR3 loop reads CASSLAQYGTSKNIQYF. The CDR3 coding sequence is TGTGCCAGCAGCTTGGCACAGTATGGCACGTCCAAAAACATTCAGTACTTC.

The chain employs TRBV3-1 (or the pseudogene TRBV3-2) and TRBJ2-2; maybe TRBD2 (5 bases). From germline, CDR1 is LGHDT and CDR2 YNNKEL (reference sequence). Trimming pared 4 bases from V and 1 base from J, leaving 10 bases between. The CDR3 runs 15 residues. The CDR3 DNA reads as TGTGCCAGCAGCCGGAGGTCGGGGAACACCGGGGAGCTGTTTTTT. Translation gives CASSRRSGNTGELFF.

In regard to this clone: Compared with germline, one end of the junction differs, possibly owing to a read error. CDR3 sequence reads: CASRKGLAEHAGGTEQFF. The CDR3 DNA follows: TGTGCTAGCAGAAAGGGACTAGCGGAGCATGCCGGGGGGACTGAGCAGTTCTTC. The chain uses TRBV7-7 and TRBJ2-1, with TRBD2 matching over 11 bases. The CDR3 contains 18 residues. Germline V lookup: CDR1 SSHAT, CDR2 FNYEAQ (reference sequence).

The CDR3 sequence is CASSGGFGYGYTF. The CDR3 nucleotides are TGTGCCAGCAGCGGAGGATTCGGCTATGGCTACACCTTC. The chain links TRBV9 to TRBJ1-2; no definite D call. From germline, CDR1 is SGDLS and CDR2 YYNGEE. The CDR3 length is 13 residues. The germline V and J ends were trimmed by 3 bases and 4 bases, with 10 bases remaining between them.

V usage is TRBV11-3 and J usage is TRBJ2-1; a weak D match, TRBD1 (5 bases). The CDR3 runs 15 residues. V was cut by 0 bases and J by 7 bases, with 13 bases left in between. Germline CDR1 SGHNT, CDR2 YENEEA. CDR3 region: CASSLEGQGRNEQFF. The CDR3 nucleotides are TGTGCCAGCAGCTTAGAAGGGCAGGGAAGGAATGAGCAGTTCTTC. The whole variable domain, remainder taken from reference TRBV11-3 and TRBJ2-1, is EAGVVQSPRYKIIEKKQPVAFWCNPISGHNTLYWYLQNLGQGPELLIRYENEEAVDDSQLPKDRFSAERLKGVDSTLKIQPAELGDSAVYLCASSLEGQGRNEQFFGPGTRLTVL.

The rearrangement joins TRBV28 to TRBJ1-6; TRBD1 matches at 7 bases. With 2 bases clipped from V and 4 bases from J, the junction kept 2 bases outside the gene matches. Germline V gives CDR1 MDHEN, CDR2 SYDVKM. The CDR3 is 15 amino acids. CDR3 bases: TGTGCCAGCAGTTTAAACAGGGGTTATAATTCACCCCTCCACTTT. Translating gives CASSLNRGYNSPLHF.

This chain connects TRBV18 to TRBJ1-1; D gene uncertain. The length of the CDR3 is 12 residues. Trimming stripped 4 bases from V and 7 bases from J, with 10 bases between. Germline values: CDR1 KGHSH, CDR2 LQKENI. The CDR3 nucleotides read TGTGCCAGCTCACGAAGCGGATTTGAAGCTTTCTTT. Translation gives CASSRSGFEAFF.

CDR3 loop: CSASPIAGALYNEQFF. CDR3 bases: TGCAGTGCTAGTCCGATAGCGGGGGCCCTCTACAATGAGCAGTTCTTC. The J gene is TRBJ2-1, the V gene TRBV20-1; 9 bases match TRBD2. This CDR3 region has 16 residues. Trimming took 3 bases from V and 3 from J; bases not matched to a gene: 9. Per the germline V gene, CDR1 is DFQATT and CDR2 is SNEGSKA (reference sequence).

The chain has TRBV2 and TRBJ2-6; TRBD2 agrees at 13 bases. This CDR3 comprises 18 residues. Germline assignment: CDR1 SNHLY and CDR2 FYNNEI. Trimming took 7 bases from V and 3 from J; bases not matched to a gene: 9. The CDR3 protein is CASNPSTSGRLGANVLTF. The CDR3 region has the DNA TGTGCCAGCAATCCATCGACTAGCGGGAGGCTTGGGGCCAACGTCCTGACTTTC. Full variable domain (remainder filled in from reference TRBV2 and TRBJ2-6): EPEVTQTPSHQVTQMGQEVILRCVPISNHLYFYWYRQILGQKVEFLVSFYNNEISEKSEIFDDQFSVERPDGSNFTLKIRSTKLEDSAMYFCASNPSTSGRLGANVLTFGAGSRLTVL.

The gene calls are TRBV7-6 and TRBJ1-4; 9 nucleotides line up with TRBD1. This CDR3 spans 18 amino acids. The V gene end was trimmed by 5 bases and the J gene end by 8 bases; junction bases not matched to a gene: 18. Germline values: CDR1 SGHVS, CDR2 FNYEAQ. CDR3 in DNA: TGTGCCAGCAGCCTCGGAACCTTATTAGGGGACAGGGCGGAAAAACTGTTTTTT. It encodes CASSLGTLLGDRAEKLFF.

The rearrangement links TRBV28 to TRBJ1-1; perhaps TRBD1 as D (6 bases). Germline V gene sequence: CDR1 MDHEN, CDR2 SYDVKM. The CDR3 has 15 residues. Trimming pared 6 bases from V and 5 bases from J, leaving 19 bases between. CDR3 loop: CASRHFGRGRTEAFF. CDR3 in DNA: TGTGCCAGCAGGCATTTTGGGAGGGGGAGGACTGAAGCTTTCTTT.

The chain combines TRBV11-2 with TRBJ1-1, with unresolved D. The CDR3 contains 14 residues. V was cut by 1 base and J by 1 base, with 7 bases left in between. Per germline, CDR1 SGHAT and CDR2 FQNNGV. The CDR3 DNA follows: TGTGCCAGCAGCTTAGGAGGAGCGAACACTGAAGCTTTCTTT. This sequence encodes CASSLGGANTEAFF.

The CDR3 reads CASSWGGETQYF. The DNA of the CDR3 is TGTGCCAGCAGTTGGGGGGGGGAGACCCAGTACTTC. This chain links TRBV12-3 or TRBV12-4 with TRBJ2-5, with 7 bases matching TRBD2. The CDR3 loop spans 12 amino acids. V trimming: 4 bases; J trimming: 5 bases; junction bases outside the gene matches: 1.

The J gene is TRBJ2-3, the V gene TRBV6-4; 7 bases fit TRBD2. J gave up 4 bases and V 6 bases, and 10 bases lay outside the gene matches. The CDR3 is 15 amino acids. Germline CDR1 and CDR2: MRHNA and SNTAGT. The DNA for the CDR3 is TGTGCCAGCAGGCGGGAGCCCTACGGCGCAGATACGCAGTATTTT. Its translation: CASRREPYGADTQYF.

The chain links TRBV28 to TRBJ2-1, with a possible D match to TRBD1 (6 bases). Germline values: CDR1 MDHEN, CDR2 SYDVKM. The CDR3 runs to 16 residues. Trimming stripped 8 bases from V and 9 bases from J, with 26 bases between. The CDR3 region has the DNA TGTGCCAGCGTACCCGGGACCTTACGTTTAGGGGGTGAGCAGTTCTTC. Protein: CASVPGTLRLGGEQFF.

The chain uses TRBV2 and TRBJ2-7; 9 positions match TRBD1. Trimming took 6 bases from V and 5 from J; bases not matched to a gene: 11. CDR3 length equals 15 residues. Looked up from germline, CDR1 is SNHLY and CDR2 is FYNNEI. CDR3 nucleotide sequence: TGTGCCAGCAGGCAAGGATGGACAGGGGACGACGAGCAGTACTTC. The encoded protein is CASRQGWTGDDEQYF.

The CDR3 protein is CASSGGRAQHF. DNA of the CDR3: TGTGCCAGCAGTGGGGGCAGAGCCCAGCATTTT. The chain uses TRBV2 and TRBJ1-5, with a tentative D call TRBD1 (5 bases). Germline V gives CDR1 SNHLY, CDR2 FYNNEI. This CDR3 is 11 amino acids long. V lost 4 bases to trimming and J lost 11 bases, with 9 bases between them.

CDR3 sequence reads: CASSLGGRYQETQYF. CDR3 nucleotides: TGTGCCAGCAGTTTAGGGGGCAGATACCAAGAGACCCAGTACTTC. V is TRBV28 and J is TRBJ2-5, with D possibly matching TRBD1 (6 bases). CDR3 length equals 15 residues. The V and J ends lost 2 bases and 0 bases respectively, with 10 bases between them. From germline, CDR1 is MDHEN and CDR2 SYDVKM.

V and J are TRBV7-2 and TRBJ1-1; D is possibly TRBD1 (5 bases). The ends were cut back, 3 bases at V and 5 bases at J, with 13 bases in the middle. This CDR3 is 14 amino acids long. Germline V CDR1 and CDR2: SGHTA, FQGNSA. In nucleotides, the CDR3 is TGTGCCAGCAGCTTGACAGACACCTGGACTGAAGCTTTCTTT. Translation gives CASSLTDTWTEAFF.